This T cell receptor beta chain was captured in a study of T cell repertoires in cytomegalovirus infection. About the study: Signatures in public TCR beta sequences pointed to both CMV infection and matching HLA type. General study findings and limits: Identification of carriers of CMV plus the relevant HLA was performed using cumulative public TCR beta family frequency.

This CDR3 is built from 13 residues. With 0 bases removed from V and 5 bases from J, the gap between germline ends came to 4 bases. Germline V CDR1 and CDR2: SGHTA, FQGNSA. TCRdb reanalysed the reads using MiXCR and keeps one entry per CDR3 protein. The table records approximately 500,000 distinct CDR3 sequences, about 33% of them present only once. This clonotype was counted many times. What it recognizes is unknown. The chain combines TRBV7-2 with TRBJ1-4; D not resolved. This sequence was found in a human donor in good health (CMV status not recorded). Some clones in this sample may be carry-over from other donors' samples. The sequencing used cultured PBMCs, collected from culture after CMV antigen stimulation. The DNA for the CDR3 is TGTGCCAGCAGCTTAGCCGGGAATGAAAAACTGTTTTTT. It is translated as CASSLAGNEKLFF.